The 3 T cell receptor beta chains below were found in one sample sequenced in a study of cytomegalovirus exposure and HLA in healthy donors. Amplification used 60 Vbeta primers and 13 Jbeta primers. Assay used: immunoSEQ multiplex PCR; TCRdb lists only in-frame clones, some missing. The data show approximately 210,000 clones, over 80% seen once. Sequencing input: PBMCs. All receptors come from a man aged 40-49 years in good health and CMV-seropositive.

The J gene is TRBJ1-1, the V gene TRBV2; D ambiguous. Germline CDR1 and CDR2: SNHLY and FYNNEI. The ends were cut back, 0 bases at V and 9 bases at J, with 17 bases in the middle. The CDR3 sequence is 15 residues long. The DNA of the CDR3 is TGTGCCAGCAGTGAAGCGCTTCTATCGGTCGTTAAAGCTTTCTTT. Protein: CASSEALLSVVKAFF. Full variable domain (rest looked up from reference TRBV2 and TRBJ1-1): EPEVTQTPSHQVTQMGQEVILRCVPISNHLYFYWYRQILGQKVEFLVSFYNNEISEKSEIFDDQFSVERPDGSNFTLKIRSTKLEDSAMYFCASSEALLSVVKAFFGQGTRLTVV.

V usage is TRBV6-5 and J usage is TRBJ2-3, with 9 nucleotides matching TRBD1. This CDR3 is built from 13 residues. Unmatched junction bases numbered 9, after V lost 10 bases and J lost 7 bases. Germline V gene data show CDR1 as MNHEY and CDR2 as SVGAGI. In DNA, the CDR3 is TGTGCCACGTCGGGACAGGGTGGGAATACGCAGTATTTT. It is translated as CATSGQGGNTQYF.

V and J are TRBV15 and TRBJ2-1; 9 nucleotides line up with TRBD2. CDR3 length: 18 amino acids. Germline loops: CDR1 LNHNV, CDR2 YYDKDF (reference sequence). V was pared by 4 bases and J by 6 bases, with 16 bases of the junction left unmatched. The CDR3 loop reads CATSTLAGESVGANEQFF. The CDR3 bases are TGTGCCACCAGCACCTTAGCGGGAGAATCGGTAGGGGCCAATGAGCAGTTCTTC. Drawing the rest from reference TRBV15 and TRBJ2-1, the complete variable domain is DAMVIQNPRYQVTQFGKPVTLSCSQTLNHNVMYWYQQKSSQAPKLLFHYYDKDFNNEADTPDNFQSRRPNTSFCFLDIRSPGLGDTAMYLCATSTLAGESVGANEQFFGPGTRLTVL.